This TCR beta chain is from a study of shared clonotypes between healthy human individuals (dated by TCRdb to 2020 to 2021). Background on the whole study: Three men and a couple of women, aged 18 to 49 years, made up the cohort. The study deeply sequenced blood TCR repertoires of 5 or 6 healthy adults to estimate repertoire size and the extent of clonotype sharing between individuals. To increase sequencing depth and limit assay-specific biases, different laboratories used diverse techniques to prepare libraries and sequence TCR repertoires. Per donor, leukapheresis produced somewhere between about 0.8 and 9 billion PBMCs.

Using the deep immunoSEQ assay, multiplex PCR amplified TCR CDR3 regions from genomic DNA. Genomic DNA extracted from each cell subset was distributed evenly over all wells of several immunoSEQ 96-well plates, and each plate served as one replicate. For unsorted PBMC, approximately 300 ng of genomic DNA, equivalent to around 30,000 T cell genomes, went into each replicate PCR. Genomic DNA from unsorted PBMC was sequenced over ten immunoSEQ deep assay plates. The purified libraries were quantified using a Qubit 3.0 fluorometer, sized with a Bioanalyzer 2100, and then quantified again using the KAPA Library Quantification kit. A separate single-read 150-cycle Illumina NextSeq 550 flow cell was used to sequence each immunoSEQ 96-well plate. For the original study's pipeline: The immunoSEQ output contained only junctional sequences without quality scores, so filtering could not match that applied to full-length reads. To assign V/J genes and CDR3, sequences were annotated against IMGT germline references using PyIR, a Python wrapper for IgBLAST v1.9. Reads were removed for weak V/J assignments (E-value above 1e-6), missing CDR3, stop codons, out-of-frame junctions, or ambiguous translated residues. V3J clonotypes were defined by identical inferred V gene, J gene, and CDR3 amino acid sequence. The percentage overlap between two repertoires was calculated by dividing the number of shared unique clonotypes by the size of the smaller repertoire. Richness of each repertoire was evaluated using RTK rarefaction, the Chao1 estimator, and Recon v2.1 estimates of unobserved clonotypes. The table was pulled from immuneACCESS by TCRdb, which kept in-frame rearrangements only. Such tables lose some clones; where checked, under half of the loss comes from unresolved V genes, and the rest has no known cause. Clone size and the V and J calls come from that table; the DNA yielded D and trimming. In all, the sample holds approximately 480,000 clones, and 75% to 80% of those were seen once. The leading ten clones occupy around an eighth of the sample.

The donors were healthy, HIV-negative adults who had no recently reported acute infections or vaccinations. Every donor was a Caucasian adult living in Nashville, Tennessee, USA. For unsorted samples, some 90 million PBMCs were counted, and genomic DNA was extracted using the QIAamp DNA Blood Mini kit. Blood was collected by leukapheresis, and PBMCs were isolated by Ficoll-Histopaque density gradient centrifugation and then cryopreserved in liquid nitrogen vapor phase. With regard to this clone: The target of this receptor is not known. The input lacks base qualities; no much larger clone sits a single base away.

From the cysteine through the phenylalanine, the CDR3 covers 15 amino acids. Only the CDR3 portion is preserved as DNA: 45 bases, with reading frame beginning at the first base. CDR1 and CDR2 were assigned from the germline V gene (reference sequence) as LNHDA and SQIVND. The junction carries 17 bases between V and J, which are trimmed by 5 bases and 4 bases respectively. The study at large found these results: Pairwise subsampling led to the expectation that sequencing depth would affect the degree of clonotype sharing among donors. Because the study included a small number of donors, the genetic and exposure-history diversity represented was limited. Sampling was restricted to blood, and TCR repertoires in tissues likely differ from the TCR repertoires found in blood.

The TCR originated in a middle-aged woman in good health. Some clones in this sample may be carry-over from other donors' samples. The rearrangement combines TRBV19 with TRBJ1-2; matching of 5 bases hints at TRBD1 as the D gene. The sequenced material came from PBMCs. The CDR3 has the sequence CASSLQGRGAYGYTF. The DNA reads TGTGCCAGTAGTCTCCAGGGAAGGGGTGCCTATGGCTACACCTTC.